A selection of T cell receptor beta chains follows, all from one sample in a study of T cells in localized non-small cell lung cancer. TCRdb keeps only in-frame clones here, not all; method: immunoSEQ multiplex PCR. Among about 70,000 clones, approximately 87% were seen once, and the ten largest hold roughly 22%. Material: peripheral blood, obtained before any cancer treatment. The receptors here all came from a male donor aged 60 or older with stage III squamous cell lung carcinoma. Each CDR3 is given with its conserved first and last residue. The D gene is left open where the match is weak. Only some rows state a clone size, as once, few, many or a class for expanded clones.

clone size,V gene,J gene,D gene,CDR3 protein,CDR3 DNA
NA,TRBV6-6,TRBJ2-3,TRBD1,CATAPTGTLDTQYF,TGTGCCACCGCCCCGACAGGGACCCTAGATACGCAGTATTTT
NA,TRBV6-6,TRBJ1-2,TRBD1,CASSYGTGVDGYTF,TGTGCCAGCAGTTACGGTACAGGGGTTGATGGCTACACCTTC
NA,TRBV19,TRBJ1-2,NA,CASTPAGTELAYGYTF,TGTGCCAGTACACCCGCCGGGACGGAATTGGCCTATGGCTACACCTTC
NA,TRBV27,TRBJ1-2,TRBD1,CASSLSGTGDVHGYTF,TGTGCCAGCAGTCTCTCCGGGACAGGGGACGTTCATGGCTACACCTTC
few,TRBV19,TRBJ2-2,TRBD1,CAIQTGGTGELFF,TGTGCCATCCAAACAGGGGGCACCGGGGAGCTGTTTTTT
NA,TRBV6-5,TRBJ2-7,NA,CASSYSGEQYF,TGTGCCAGCAGTTACTCGGGAGAGCAGTACTTC
NA,TRBV9,TRBJ2-1,NA,CASSPRGSSNNEQFF,TGTGCCAGCAGCCCTCGGGGCTCGTCTAACAATGAGCAGTTCTTC
NA,TRBV28,TRBJ2-1,NA,CASSLGGADEQFF,TGTGCCAGCAGTTTAGGGGGGGCGGATGAGCAGTTCTTC
NA,TRBV5-6,TRBJ1-2,NA,CASSLGPESFYGYTF,TGTGCCAGCAGCTTGGGACCTGAATCTTTCTATGGCTACACCTTC
once,TRBV30,TRBJ1-2,NA,CACNRVTNYGYTF,TGTGCCTGTAACAGGGTAACTAACTATGGCTACACCTTC
once,TRBV7-2,TRBJ2-1,NA,CAQLEQGGNEQFF,TGTGCCCAATTGGAACAGGGGGGGAATGAGCAGTTCTTC
NA,TRBV2,TRBJ2-1,NA,CASTIDNEQFF,TGTGCCAGCACCATAGACAATGAGCAGTTCTTC
NA,TRBV19,TRBJ2-4,NA,CASSMGSIAKNIQYF,TGTGCCAGTAGTATGGGCAGTATAGCCAAAAACATTCAGTACTTC
NA,TRBV5-8,TRBJ2-7,NA,CASSLRGGGTYEQYF,TGTGCCAGCAGCTTGAGGGGCGGGGGCACCTACGAGCAGTACTTC
NA,TRBV10-3,TRBJ1-5,NA,CAISERMGGFEQPQHF,TGTGCCATCAGTGAGCGTATGGGGGGTTTTGAACAGCCCCAGCATTTT
NA,TRBV19,TRBJ1-1,NA,CASSMRMVAIPPNTEAFF,TGTGCCAGTAGTATGAGGATGGTAGCAATCCCCCCGAACACTGAAGCTTTCTTT
NA,TRBV29-1,TRBJ1-2,NA,CSVEDHRGYTF,TGCAGCGTTGAAGATCACAGGGGCTACACCTTC
NA,TRBV7-7,TRBJ2-7,NA,CASSPSGGSHEQYF,TGTGCCAGCAGCCCTTCAGGGGGGAGCCACGAGCAGTACTTC
NA,TRBV6-6,TRBJ1-2,NA,CASSRSGEFSSNGYTF,TGTGCCAGCAGCCGCTCCGGGGAGTTTAGTTCTAATGGCTACACCTTC
NA,TRBV9,TRBJ2-7,NA,CASSVAGQSLHF,TGTGCCAGCAGCGTAGCGGGGCAGAGCCTTCACTTC
once,TRBV7-8,TRBJ1-5,TRBD1,CASSYGTGSNQPQHF,TGTGCCAGCAGTTATGGGACAGGGAGTAATCAGCCCCAGCATTTT
NA,TRBV5-1,TRBJ1-1,TRBD1,CASSTGLGQGAEAFF,TGCGCCAGCAGCACCGGTCTAGGACAGGGGGCTGAAGCTTTCTTT